The 8 T cell receptor beta chains in this list originate from one sample, sequenced in a study of CD8 T cells in ankylosing spondylitis. TCRdb redid the calling of the 5' RACE reads with MiXCR, one entry per CDR3 protein. The top ten clones hold 3.5% to 5% of a sample with approximately 180,000 distinct CDR3 sequences, around a sixth of them seen once. The sample was blood, either unsorted or a sorted T cell fraction (not recorded which). These receptors were collected from a male donor aged 5 to 29 with ankylosing spondylitis or in good health (not recorded which).

This clonotype was detected many times. The V and J genes are TRBV5-1 and TRBJ2-2; D unclear. The CDR3 is 15 residues long. Trimming took off 5 bases at V and 1 base at J, with 12 bases between the two ends. CDR1 is SGHRS and CDR2 is YFSETQ in the germline V gene. The CDR3 nucleotides are TGCGCCAGCAGGCCACGGCTAGAGAACACCGGGGAGCTGTTTTTT. Translated: CASRPRLENTGELFF.

Many counts were recorded for this clonotype. The CDR3 DNA reads as TGTGCCAGCAGTTTAGGAAAAGCGGGAGGGCCCCGCGAGCAGTACTTC. It yields the protein CASSLGKAGGPREQYF. The chain carries TRBV12-3 or TRBV12-4 and TRBJ2-7, with 10 bases identical to TRBD2. The J segment lost 6 bases and the V segment lost 1 base, leaving 9 bases of the junction unmatched. The CDR3 loop spans 16 amino acids.

V is TRBV29-1 and J is TRBJ2-5, with TRBD1 identical over 10 bases. Germline-derived CDR1 and CDR2 are SQVTM and ANQGSEA. The CDR3 length is 13 residues. After removal of 7 bases from V and 5 bases from J, the junction contained 7 bases not matched to a gene. CDR3 bases: TGCAGCGCTAGGACAGGGGGAGTGGAGACCCAGTACTTC. This translates into CSARTGGVETQYF.

This clonotype was counted at least ten times. The V and J genes are TRBV5-1 and TRBJ2-3, with 7 bases identical to TRBD2. CDR3 size: 14 residues. Germline assignment: CDR1 SGHRS and CDR2 YFSETQ. The trim removed 3 bases at V and 0 bases at J, leaving 1 base unmatched. CDR3 DNA: TGCGCCAGCAGCTGGGAGGGGAGCACAGATACGCAGTATTTT. It is translated as CASSWEGSTDTQYF.

In this sample, this clonotype turned up many times. The rearrangement joins TRBV28 to TRBJ2-2, with D perhaps TRBD2 (7 bases). CDR3 length: 14 residues. Germline CDR1 MDHEN, CDR2 SYDVKM. Trimming removed 3 bases at V and 4 bases at J, with 9 bases between. The CDR3 region is CASSLGGATGELFF. The CDR3 DNA is TGTGCCAGCAGTTTGGGGGGGGCCACCGGGGAGCTGTTTTTT. Drawing the rest from reference TRBV28 and TRBJ2-2, the complete variable domain is DVKVTQSSRYLVKRTGEKVFLECVQDMDHENMFWYRQDPGLGLRLIYFSYDVKMKEKGDIPEGYSVSREKKERFSLILESASTNQTSMYLCASSLGGATGELFFGEGSRLTVL.

This clonotype showed up many times. The chain is built from TRBV7-2 and TRBJ2-7, with TRBD2 identical over 7 bases. The CDR3 runs to 15 residues. Germline loops: CDR1 SGHTA, CDR2 FQGNSA. V trimming: 1 base; J trimming: 4 bases; junction bases outside the gene matches: 7. In DNA form, the CDR3 reads TGTGCCAGCAGCTTAGTGGGCGGGAGTACTTACGAGCAGTACTTC. It translates to CASSLVGGSTYEQYF.

This chain joins TRBV11-3 and TRBJ2-5, with D tentatively TRBD2 (5 bases). The V gene lost 2 bases and the J gene lost 5 bases, with 12 bases spanning the gap. The CDR3 extends over 14 amino acids. The germline V gene has CDR1 SGHNT and CDR2 YENEEA. The CDR3 reads CASSLLVASETQYF. The DNA for the CDR3 is TGTGCCAGCAGCTTATTAGTAGCGAGTGAGACCCAGTACTTC.

This clonotype was seen many times. The chain is built from TRBV7-8 and TRBJ2-7, with D possibly TRBD2 on 5 matching bases. Between the trimmed V and J ends, which lost 5 bases and 2 bases, there was a span of 13 bases. CDR1 and CDR2 from the germline V gene are SGHVS and FQNEAQ. The CDR3 has 14 amino acids. CDR3 protein: CASSPTSGAYEQYV. CDR3 nucleotide sequence: TGTGCCAGCAGCCCCACGAGCGGAGCCTACGAGCAGTACGTC.